This TCR beta chain was retrieved from a study of shared clonotypes between healthy human individuals. Turning to the study itself: The study drew on a couple of women and a few men aged 18 to 49 as donors.

As concerns this clone: The target antigen is unknown.

CD4+ cells were split into CD45RA+ naive and CD45RA-negative memory subsets. General study points: Non-shared clonotypes were found to have lower generation probabilities than the clonotypes that were shared by all four of the sorted-subset donors. Compared with memory subsets, naive subsets generally had larger estimated richness.

Germline V CDR1 and CDR2: SEHNR, FQNEAQ (reference sequence). The CDR3 totals 14 residues. Trimming left V 6 bases short and J 0 bases short, with 11 bases between. TCRdb keeps only in-frame clones here, not all; method: immunoSEQ multiplex PCR. The profile shows about 2.5 million clones, 85% to 95% of them singletons. The specimen sequenced was naive CD4+ T cells from PBMCs. As for subset: CD45RA+ positively selected. The chain has TRBV7-9 and TRBJ1-1; D is perhaps TRBD1 (6 bases). The source is a man aged 18 to 30 in good health. Some clones in this sample may be carry-over from other donors' samples. CDR3 DNA sequence: TGTGCCAGCAGGGCCGGGACACTGAACACTGAAGCTTTCTTT. This encodes CASRAGTLNTEAFF.